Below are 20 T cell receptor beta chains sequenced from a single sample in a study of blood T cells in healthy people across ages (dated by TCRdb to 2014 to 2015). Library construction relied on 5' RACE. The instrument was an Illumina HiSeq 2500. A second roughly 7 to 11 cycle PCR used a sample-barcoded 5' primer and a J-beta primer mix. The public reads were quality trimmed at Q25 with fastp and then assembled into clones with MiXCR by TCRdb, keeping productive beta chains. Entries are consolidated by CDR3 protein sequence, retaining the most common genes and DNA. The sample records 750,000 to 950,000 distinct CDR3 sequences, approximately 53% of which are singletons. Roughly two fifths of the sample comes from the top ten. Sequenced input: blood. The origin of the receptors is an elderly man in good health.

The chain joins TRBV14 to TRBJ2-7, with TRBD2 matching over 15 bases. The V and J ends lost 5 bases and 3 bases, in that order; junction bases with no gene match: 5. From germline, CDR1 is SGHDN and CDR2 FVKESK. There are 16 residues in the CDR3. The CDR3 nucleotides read TGTGCCAGCAGCAAGGGACTAGCGGGAGGACTCTACGAGCAGTACTTC. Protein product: CASSKGLAGGLYEQYF. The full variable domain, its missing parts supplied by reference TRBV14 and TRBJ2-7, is EAGVTQFPSHSVIEKGQTVTLRCDPISGHDNLYWYRRVMGKEIKFLLHFVKESKQDESGMPNNRFLAERTGGTYSTLKVQPAELEDSGVYFCASSKGLAGGLYEQYFGPGTRLTVT.

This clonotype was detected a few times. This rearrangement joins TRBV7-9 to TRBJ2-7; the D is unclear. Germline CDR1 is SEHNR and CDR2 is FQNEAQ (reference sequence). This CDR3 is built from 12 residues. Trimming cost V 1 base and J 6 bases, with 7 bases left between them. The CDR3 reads CASSLDPSEQYF. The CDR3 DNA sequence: TGTGCCAGCAGCTTAGATCCTTCCGAGCAGTACTTC.

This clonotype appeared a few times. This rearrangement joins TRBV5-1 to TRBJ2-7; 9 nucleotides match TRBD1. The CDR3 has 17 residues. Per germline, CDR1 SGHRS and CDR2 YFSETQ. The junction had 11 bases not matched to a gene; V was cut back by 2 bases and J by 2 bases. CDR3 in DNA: TGCGCCAGCAGCTTATTGCCCGGGACAGGGCGTACCTACGAGCAGTACTTC. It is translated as CASSLLPGTGRTYEQYF.

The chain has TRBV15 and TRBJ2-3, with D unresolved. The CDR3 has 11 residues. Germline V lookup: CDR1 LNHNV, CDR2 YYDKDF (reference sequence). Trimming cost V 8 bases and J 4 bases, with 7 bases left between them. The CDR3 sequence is CATARSDTQYF. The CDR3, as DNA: TGTGCCACCGCCCGGTCAGATACGCAGTATTTT.

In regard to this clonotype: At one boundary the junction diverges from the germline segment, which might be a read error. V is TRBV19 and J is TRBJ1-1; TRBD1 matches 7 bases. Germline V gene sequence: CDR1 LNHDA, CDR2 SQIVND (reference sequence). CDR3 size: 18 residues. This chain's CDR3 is CASSMPQGYGSGNAEAFF. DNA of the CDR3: TGTGCCAGTAGTATGCCACAGGGGTATGGGTCAGGGAACGCTGAGGCTTTCTTT.

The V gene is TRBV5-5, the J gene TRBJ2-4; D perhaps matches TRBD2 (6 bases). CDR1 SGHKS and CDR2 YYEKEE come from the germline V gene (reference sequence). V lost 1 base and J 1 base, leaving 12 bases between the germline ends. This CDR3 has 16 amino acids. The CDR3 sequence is CASSLRAGGAKNIQYF. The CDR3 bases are TGTGCCAGCAGCTTGAGAGCGGGCGGGGCCAAAAACATTCAGTACTTC. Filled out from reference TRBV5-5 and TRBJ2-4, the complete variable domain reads DAGVTQSPTHLIKTRGQQVTLRCSPISGHKSVSWYQQVLGQGPQFIFQYYEKEERGRGNFPDRFSARQFPNYSSELNVNALLLGDSALYLCASSLRAGGAKNIQYFGAGTRLSVL.

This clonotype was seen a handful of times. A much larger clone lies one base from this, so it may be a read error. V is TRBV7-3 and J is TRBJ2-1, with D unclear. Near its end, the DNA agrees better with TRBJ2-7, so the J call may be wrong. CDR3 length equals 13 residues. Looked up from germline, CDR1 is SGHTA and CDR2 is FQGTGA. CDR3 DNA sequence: TGTGCCAGCAGTGCGAACTCCTACAATGAGCAGTACTTC. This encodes CASSANSYNEQYF.

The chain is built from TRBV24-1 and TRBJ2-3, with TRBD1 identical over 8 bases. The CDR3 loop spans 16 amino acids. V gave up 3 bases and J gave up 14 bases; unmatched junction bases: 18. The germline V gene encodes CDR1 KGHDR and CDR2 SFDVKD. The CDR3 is CATSDPRQGNKGDAYF. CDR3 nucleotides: TGTGCCACCAGTGATCCCAGACAGGGGAATAAGGGAGACGCGTATTTT.

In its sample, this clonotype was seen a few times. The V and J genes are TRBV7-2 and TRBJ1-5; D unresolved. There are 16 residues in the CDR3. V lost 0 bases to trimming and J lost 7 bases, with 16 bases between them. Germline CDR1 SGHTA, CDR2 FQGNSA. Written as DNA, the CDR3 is TGTGCCAGCAGCTTAGCTGGGCATCGGGCAGAGCAGCCCCAGCATTTT. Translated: CASSLAGHRAEQPQHF.

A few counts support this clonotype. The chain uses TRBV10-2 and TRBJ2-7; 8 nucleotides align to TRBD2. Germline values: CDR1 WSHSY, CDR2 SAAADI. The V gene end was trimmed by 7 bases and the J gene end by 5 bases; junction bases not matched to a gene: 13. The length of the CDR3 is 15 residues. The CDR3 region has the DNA TGCGCCAGCAACCCCCGGATAGCGGGAAGCGACGAGCAGTACTTC. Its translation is CASNPRIAGSDEQYF.

The CDR3: CASSQDLTPWGQYF. DNA of the CDR3: TGTGCCAGCAGCCAAGATCTAACACCCTGGGGGCAGTATTTT. This sequence joins TRBV14 and TRBJ2-3; D is undetermined. Trimming cost V 0 bases and J 11 bases, with 15 bases left between them. Germline V CDR1 and CDR2: SGHDN, FVKESK. This CDR3 is 14 amino acids long. Based on the CDR3 plus reference TRBV14 and TRBJ2-3, the full variable domain is EAGVTQFPSHSVIEKGQTVTLRCDPISGHDNLYWYRRVMGKEIKFLLHFVKESKQDESGMPNNRFLAERTGGTYSTLKVQPAELEDSGVYFCASSQDLTPWGQYFGPGTRLTVL.

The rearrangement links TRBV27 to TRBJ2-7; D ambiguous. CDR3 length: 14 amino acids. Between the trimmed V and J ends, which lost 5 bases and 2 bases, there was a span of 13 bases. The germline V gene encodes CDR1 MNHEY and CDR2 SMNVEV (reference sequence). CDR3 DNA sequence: TGTGCCAGCAGTGGGTCCATCGGTCCCTACGAGCAGTACTTC. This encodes CASSGSIGPYEQYF.

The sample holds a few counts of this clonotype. The CDR3 bases are TGTGCCAGCAGCTCCGGGACGGGGAATTCACCCCTCCACTTT. The encoded protein is CASSSGTGNSPLHF. The chain couples TRBV27 to TRBJ1-6, with D possibly being TRBD1 (5 bases). The germline V gene encodes CDR1 MNHEY and CDR2 SMNVEV (reference sequence). V gave up 6 bases and J gave up 7 bases, with 13 bases separating them. The CDR3 sequence is 14 residues long.

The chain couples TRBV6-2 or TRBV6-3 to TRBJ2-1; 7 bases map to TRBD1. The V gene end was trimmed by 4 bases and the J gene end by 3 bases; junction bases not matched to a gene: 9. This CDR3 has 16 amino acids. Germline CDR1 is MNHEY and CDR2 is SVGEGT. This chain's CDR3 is CASSLDRVGIYNEQFF. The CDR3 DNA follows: TGTGCCAGCAGTTTAGACAGGGTCGGGATCTACAATGAGCAGTTCTTC.

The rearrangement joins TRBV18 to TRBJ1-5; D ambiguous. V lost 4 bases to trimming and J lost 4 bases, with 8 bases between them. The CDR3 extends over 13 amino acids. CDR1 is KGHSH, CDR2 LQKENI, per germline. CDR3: CASSLDLNQPQHF. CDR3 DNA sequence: TGTGCCAGCTCACTGGACCTTAATCAGCCCCAGCATTTT.

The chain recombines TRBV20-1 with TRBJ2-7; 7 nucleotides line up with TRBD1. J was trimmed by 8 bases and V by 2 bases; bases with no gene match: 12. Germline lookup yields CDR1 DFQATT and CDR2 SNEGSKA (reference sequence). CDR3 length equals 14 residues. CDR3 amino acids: CSARLGQAVVKQYF. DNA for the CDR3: TGCAGTGCTAGACTAGGACAGGCGGTCGTCAAGCAGTACTTC.

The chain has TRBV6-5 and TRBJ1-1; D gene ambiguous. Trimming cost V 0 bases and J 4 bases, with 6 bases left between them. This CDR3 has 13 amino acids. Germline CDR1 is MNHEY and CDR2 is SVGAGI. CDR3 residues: CASSYSRVTEAFF. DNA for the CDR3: TGTGCCAGCAGTTACTCGAGAGTCACTGAAGCTTTCTTT.

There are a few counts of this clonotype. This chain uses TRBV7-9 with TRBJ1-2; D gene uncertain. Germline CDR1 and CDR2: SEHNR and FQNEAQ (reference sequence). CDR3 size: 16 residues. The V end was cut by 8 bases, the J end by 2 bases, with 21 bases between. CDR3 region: CASGNGPDGRNYGYTF. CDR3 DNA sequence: TGTGCCAGCGGGAACGGGCCGGACGGGCGGAACTATGGCTACACCTTC.

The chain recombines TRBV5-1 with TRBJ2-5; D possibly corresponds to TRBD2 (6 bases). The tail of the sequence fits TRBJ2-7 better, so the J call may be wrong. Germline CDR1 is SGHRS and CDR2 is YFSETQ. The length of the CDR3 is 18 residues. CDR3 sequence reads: CASSSQSGTGVSSYEQYF. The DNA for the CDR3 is TGCGCCAGCAGCTCCCAATCAGGGACGGGGGTGAGTTCCTACGAGCAGTACTTC.

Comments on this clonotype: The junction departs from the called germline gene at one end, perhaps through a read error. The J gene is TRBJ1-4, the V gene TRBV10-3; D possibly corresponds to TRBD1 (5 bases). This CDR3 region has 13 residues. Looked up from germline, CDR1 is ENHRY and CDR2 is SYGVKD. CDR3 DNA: TGTGCCATCAGTAGCAGGGATAATGAAAAACCGTTTTTT. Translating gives CAISSRDNEKPFF.